This T cell receptor (beta chain) came from a study of blood T cells in healthy people across ages. General observations from the study: It was not possible, with unsorted PBMCs, to conclusively compare naive and antigen-experienced cells.

This CDR3 comprises 15 residues. Regarding this clonotype: Its specificity is not known.

A second PCR, run for roughly 7 to 11 cycles, used a sample-barcoded 5' primer plus a J-beta primer mix. A template-switch adaptor that had 12 random nucleotides put a tag on each cDNA molecule. TCRdb redid the calling of the 5' RACE reads with MiXCR, one entry per CDR3 protein. This repertoire shows some 850,000 distinct CDR3 sequences, around 24% found once; its top ten account for 2.5% to 3.5%. These records were also assigned to another study, of T cells of mothers and their children. That source adds: The authors added sample barcodes and 2-4 random nucleotides using the M1S primer of the second PCR.

This chain connects TRBV21-1 to TRBJ2-7; TRBD1 is taken as the D call from the table, unchecked against the DNA. TRBV21-1 is described as a pseudogene. Sequencing was performed on blood. The TCR comes from a boy younger than 18 in good health. This CDR3 reads CASSKGGTGSHEQYF. The CDR3 region has the DNA TGTGCCAGCAGCAAAGGAGGGACAGGGTCCCACGAGCAGTACTTC.